One sample yielded the 2 T cell receptor beta chains listed below, sequenced in a study of vaccination and CD4 T cells after COVID-19. Treatment defined: 10-day PBMC culture with coronavirus spike peptide pools or control peptides (ViraFEST assay). Antigens of these TCRs are unknown. The Oncomine TCR Beta short-read assay sequenced DNA from cultured CD4+ T cells. In TCRdb, the PCR reads were re-called with MiXCR into one record per CDR3 protein. The table has about 15,000 distinct CDR3 sequences, about 74% seen once; the top ten hold 15% to 20%. What was sequenced was CD4+ T cells from blood, cultured in vitro. The receptors were gathered from a human donor who had recovered from COVID-19.

This clonotype showed up just a few times. The V and J genes are TRBV6-2 or TRBV6-3 and TRBJ1-2; TRBD1 might be the D (5 bases). CDR3 length: 17 amino acids. Germline V lookup: CDR1 MNHEY, CDR2 SVGEGT. Trimming took 5 bases from V and 4 from J, leaving 23 bases between them. DNA for the CDR3: TGTGCCAGCAGTACGGGGACGTCTAACCCAGGTGTCTATGGCTACACCTTC. It translates to CASSTGTSNPGVYGYTF.

The chain is built from TRBV5-1 and TRBJ2-3; 10 bases align to TRBD2. This CDR3 has 16 amino acids. After removal of 0 bases from V and 5 bases from J, the junction contained 6 bases not matched to a gene. CDR1 and CDR2 from the germline V gene are SGHRS and YFSETQ. CDR3 amino acids: CASSLGGRLAGDTQYF. Here the CDR3 DNA reads TGCGCCAGCAGCTTGGGAGGTCGACTAGCGGGAGATACGCAGTATTTT.